These 27 T cell receptor beta chains were all obtained from the same sample, sequenced in a study of T cell responses to AZD1222 COVID-19 vaccine. Data came from immunoSEQ multiplex PCR; TCRdb stores just in-frame clones and leaves some out. The data contain 130,000 to 150,000 clones, 90% to 95% of them singletons. Sequencing used peripheral blood, obtained after recovery from COVID-19. These TCRs come from an adult who had recovered from COVID-19.

The chain is built from TRBV19 and TRBJ2-1; D remains unclear. From germline, CDR1 is LNHDA and CDR2 SQIVND (reference sequence). CDR3 size: 12 residues. The ends were cut back, 4 bases at V and 3 bases at J, with 4 bases in the middle. The CDR3 loop is CASSNGYNEQFF. DNA of the CDR3: TGTGCCAGTAGTAACGGCTACAATGAGCAGTTCTTC.

The rearrangement uses TRBV30 and TRBJ2-2; 7 bases line up with TRBD1. The CDR3 covers 13 residues. Trimming cost V 3 bases and J 6 bases; bases outside gene matches: 4. Germline V gives CDR1 GTSNPN, CDR2 SVGIG (reference sequence). The CDR3 DNA is TGTGCCTGGAGCCGACAGGGCGCCGGGGAGCTGTTTTTT. It translates to CAWSRQGAGELFF.

This sequence joins TRBV19 and TRBJ1-3; TRBD1 is a possible D gene (5 bases). This CDR3 has 13 amino acids. Deletions cut 3 bases from V and 2 bases from J, with 5 bases between. CDR1 is LNHDA and CDR2 is SQIVND in the germline V gene (reference sequence). DNA for the CDR3: TGTGCCAGTAGTATCAGGGCTGGAAACACCATATATTTT. This codes for CASSIRAGNTIYF.

The rearrangement uses TRBV7-8 and TRBJ2-1, with 8 bases aligning to TRBD2. Germline trimming cut 4 bases from V and 7 bases from J; bases unmatched to any gene: 9. Germline CDR1 and CDR2: SGHVS and FQNEAQ. The CDR3 extends over 15 amino acids. This CDR3 is CASSSLSGTLNEQFF. CDR3 coding DNA: TGTGCCAGCAGCTCGCTTAGCGGGACGCTAAATGAGCAGTTCTTC. The full variable domain, its missing parts supplied by reference TRBV7-8 and TRBJ2-1, is GAGVSQSPRYKVAKRGQDVALRCDPISGHVSLFWYQQALGQGPEFLTYFQNEAQLDKSGLPSDRFFAERPEGSVSTLKIQRTQQEDSAVYLCASSSLSGTLNEQFFGPGTRLTVL.

This clone was observed a single time. The gene calls are TRBV6-5 and TRBJ1-1; D is possibly TRBD1 (5 bases). This CDR3 comprises 13 residues. V was shortened by 6 bases and J by 11 bases, with 19 bases between the two germline ends. Looked up from germline, CDR1 is MNHEY and CDR2 is SVGAGI. CDR3 in amino acids: CASRASALEGAFF. Here the CDR3 DNA reads TGTGCCAGCAGGGCGTCGGCTCTCGAGGGGGCTTTCTTT.

This rearrangement joins TRBV28 to TRBJ2-1; unclear D gene. Per germline, CDR1 MDHEN and CDR2 SYDVKM. CDR3 length: 13 residues. V lost 6 bases and J 5 bases, leaving 11 bases between the germline ends. CDR3 amino acids: CASSFAHDNEQFF. The CDR3 nucleotides read TGTGCCAGCAGCTTCGCACATGACAATGAGCAGTTCTTC. Supplemented by reference TRBV28 and TRBJ2-1, the full variable domain reads DVKVTQSSRYLVKRTGEKVFLECVQDMDHENMFWYRQDPGLGLRLIYFSYDVKMKEKGDIPEGYSVSREKKERFSLILESASTNQTSMYLCASSFAHDNEQFFGPGTRLTVL.

The chain joins TRBV19 to TRBJ1-5, with D hard to call. This CDR3 has 15 residues. Trimming shortened V by 3 bases and J by 0 bases, and 9 bases separated the two germline ends. Germline CDR1 LNHDA, CDR2 SQIVND (reference sequence). CDR3: CASSISGYSNQPQHF. The DNA for the CDR3 is TGTGCCAGTAGTATTTCCGGGTATAGCAATCAGCCCCAGCATTTT.

The rearrangement joins TRBV7-5 to TRBJ1-6; the table's D call, TRBD1, has no DNA check behind it. TRBV7-5 is a recognized pseudogene. The CDR3 has 13 amino acids. CDR3 nucleotides: TGTGCCAGAAGCCGACAGGGCTGTTCACCCCTCCACTTT. It codes for CARSRQGCSPLHF.

The chain carries TRBV19 and TRBJ2-2, with D possibly being TRBD1 or TRBD2 (5 bases each). Germline V CDR1 and CDR2: LNHDA, SQIVND (reference sequence). V was trimmed by 3 bases and J by 5 bases, leaving 7 bases between them. This CDR3 comprises 13 residues. For the CDR3, the DNA is TGTGCCAGTAGTATGTGGGGGACCGGGGAGCTGTTTTTT. This encodes CASSMWGTGELFF.

The chain carries TRBV2 and TRBJ1-1, with D maybe TRBD1 (5 bases). Germline values: CDR1 SNHLY, CDR2 FYNNEI. This CDR3 spans 11 amino acids. V lost 6 bases to trimming and J lost 10 bases, with 12 bases between them. As DNA, the CDR3 is TGTGCCAGCAGGGGGACCGGCGTAGCTTTCTTT. Protein: CASRGTGVAFF.

This clone was recorded only once. The rearrangement links TRBV6-1 to TRBJ2-7, with TRBD2 matching 8 bases. The CDR3 is made up of 15 amino acids. Per germline, CDR1 MNHNS and CDR2 SASEGT. The V segment lost 1 base and the J segment 3 bases; nucleotides outside the gene matches: 5. The CDR3: CASSEDSGGFYEQYF. The DNA for the CDR3 is TGTGCCAGCAGTGAAGATTCGGGAGGGTTCTACGAGCAGTACTTC.

This chain connects TRBV28 to TRBJ1-1; 7 nucleotides agree with TRBD1. The V gene's germline CDR1 is MDHEN and CDR2 SYDVKM. V lost 7 bases and J lost 7; bases outside the gene matches: 6. This CDR3 region has 12 residues. The CDR3 reads CASTVWDSEAFF. The CDR3 DNA reads TGTGCCAGCACCGTCTGGGACAGTGAAGCTTTCTTT.

This chain connects TRBV19 to TRBJ2-2; D possibly corresponds to TRBD2 (5 bases). This CDR3 has 17 residues. With 3 bases removed from V and 2 bases from J, the gap between germline ends came to 16 bases. From germline, CDR1 is LNHDA and CDR2 SQIVND (reference sequence). The DNA for the CDR3 is TGTGCCAGTAGTATTTTATTCGGGAAGGGCAACACCGGGGAGCTGTTTTTT. It translates to CASSILFGKGNTGELFF.

The chain carries TRBV28 and TRBJ2-3; 11 bases agree with TRBD2. The germline V gene has CDR1 MDHEN and CDR2 SYDVKM. The CDR3 spans 16 residues. Losses at the gene ends were 10 bases for V and 2 bases for J; bases not matched to a gene: 11. The CDR3 spells CAIEGGTSGTTDTQYF. The CDR3 coding sequence is TGTGCCATCGAGGGAGGGACTAGCGGAACCACAGATACGCAGTATTTT. Looking up the rest from reference TRBV28 and TRBJ2-3 gives the full variable domain: DVKVTQSSRYLVKRTGEKVFLECVQDMDHENMFWYRQDPGLGLRLIYFSYDVKMKEKGDIPEGYSVSREKKERFSLILESASTNQTSMYLCAIEGGTSGTTDTQYFGPGTRLTVL.

This chain uses TRBV27 with TRBJ1-1; no reliable D call. Germline CDR1 reads MNHEY; CDR2 reads SMNVEV (reference sequence). Trimming pared 7 bases from V and 4 bases from J, leaving 13 bases between. The CDR3 is 13 residues long. The chain's CDR3 is CASKERRTTEAFF. Written as DNA, the CDR3 is TGTGCCAGCAAGGAGAGAAGGACCACTGAAGCTTTCTTT.

This chain joins TRBV18 and TRBJ1-2; TRBD1 is a possible D gene (5 bases). The CDR3 runs 14 residues. The germline gives CDR1 KGHSH, CDR2 LQKENI. Trimming left V 0 bases short and J 5 bases short, with 10 bases between. The CDR3 spells CASSPPEGRYGYTF. CDR3 DNA: TGTGCCAGCTCACCACCAGAGGGGAGGTATGGCTACACCTTC.

The chain links TRBV11-3 to TRBJ2-7, with D uncertain. V was shortened by 1 base and J by 3 bases, with 10 bases between the two germline ends. The CDR3 consists of 14 residues. Germline assignment: CDR1 SGHNT and CDR2 YENEEA. CDR3 amino acids: CASSLVAVYYEQYF. The CDR3, as DNA: TGTGCCAGCAGCTTAGTGGCAGTATACTACGAGCAGTACTTC.

The genes are TRBV24-1 and TRBJ2-2; 9 bases match TRBD1. After removal of 4 bases from V and 6 bases from J, the junction contained 8 bases not matched to a gene. The germline V gene has CDR1 KGHDR and CDR2 SFDVKD. The CDR3 runs 16 residues. The CDR3: CATSDRGQGIAGELFF. CDR3 DNA: TGTGCCACCAGTGACCGGGGACAGGGAATCGCCGGGGAGCTGTTTTTT.

This clone was recorded once. The chain recombines TRBV2 with TRBJ1-2, with 10 nucleotides matching TRBD1. This CDR3 contains 18 residues. Looked up from germline, CDR1 is SNHLY and CDR2 is FYNNEI. V gave up 6 bases and J gave up 4 bases; unmatched junction bases: 17. The CDR3 spells CASSRLVSGTGVPYGYTF. In DNA, the CDR3 is TGTGCCAGCAGCAGACTCGTTTCCGGGACAGGGGTACCCTATGGCTACACCTTC.

The gene calls are TRBV28 and TRBJ1-5; D gene unclear. The germline V gene has CDR1 MDHEN and CDR2 SYDVKM. The CDR3 has 13 amino acids. The V end was cut by 8 bases, the J end by 3 bases, with 11 bases between. CDR3 DNA sequence: TGTGCCAGCTTGAACGGCCTCAATCAGCCCCAGCATTTT. It codes for CASLNGLNQPQHF.

The chain is built from TRBV12-3 or TRBV12-4 and TRBJ1-2; the D gene is possibly TRBD1 (5 bases). Between the trimmed V and J ends, which lost 5 bases and 10 bases, there was a span of 14 bases. The CDR3 runs 12 residues. The CDR3 region has the DNA TGTGCCAGCAGTATCACCCAGGGAAACTACACCTTC. As protein: CASSITQGNYTF.

This chain uses TRBV5-8 with TRBJ1-6; unclear D gene. V was clipped by 4 bases and J by 1 base, with 9 bases between them. Germline-derived CDR1 and CDR2 are SGHTS and YDEGEE. The CDR3 has 15 amino acids. The CDR3 loop is CASSPRISYNSPLHF. The CDR3 region has the DNA TGTGCCAGCAGCCCCCGGATTTCCTATAATTCACCCCTCCACTTT.

The rearrangement joins TRBV27 to TRBJ2-5; TRBD1 or TRBD2 may be the D gene (6 bases each). The CDR3 totals 15 residues. V was shortened by 6 bases and J by 5 bases, with 19 bases between the two germline ends. Germline CDR1 reads MNHEY; CDR2 reads SMNVEV (reference sequence). In nucleotides, the CDR3 is TGTGCCAGCAGCAGGCGGGGCAGGGGAGCGGAGACCCAGTACTTC. Its protein product is CASSRRGRGAETQYF.

The chain has TRBV7-9 and TRBJ1-6; possible D gene TRBD1, 5 bases. The germline V gene encodes CDR1 SEHNR and CDR2 FQNEAQ (reference sequence). Trimming took off 5 bases at V and 5 bases at J, with 13 bases between the two ends. CDR3 length: 15 residues. CDR3 coding DNA: TGTGCCAGCAGCGAGAATCAGGGCGATAATTCACCCCTCCACTTT. Encoded protein: CASSENQGDNSPLHF.

The V and J genes are TRBV27 and TRBJ2-7, with D possibly called TRBD1 or TRBD2 (6 bases each). The ends were cut back, 10 bases at V and 3 bases at J, with 16 bases in the middle. This CDR3 is built from 13 residues. Per the germline V gene, CDR1 is MNHEY and CDR2 is SMNVEV (reference sequence). This chain's CDR3 is CATSRGTYYEQYF. The DNA for the CDR3 is TGTGCCACCTCAAGGGGGACTTACTACGAGCAGTACTTC.

This clone was detected only once. This chain uses TRBV7-6 with TRBJ1-5, with 8 bases identical to TRBD1. The CDR3 runs 15 residues. With V trimmed by 4 bases and J by 5 bases, 7 bases remained unmatched. Germline CDR1 SGHVS, CDR2 FNYEAQ. The CDR3 bases are TGTGCCAGCAGCTCTGCAGGGGGCGAATATCAGCCCCAGCATTTT. This sequence encodes CASSSAGGEYQPQHF.

The rearrangement links TRBV19 to TRBJ2-5; 13 bases map to TRBD2. The CDR3 sequence is 15 residues long. The germline V gene has CDR1 LNHDA and CDR2 SQIVND (reference sequence). V shed 1 base and J 4 bases; nucleotides not matched to a gene: 0. CDR3 sequence: CASSIGLAGGETQYF. CDR3 in DNA: TGTGCCAGTAGTATAGGACTAGCGGGAGGAGAGACCCAGTACTTC.